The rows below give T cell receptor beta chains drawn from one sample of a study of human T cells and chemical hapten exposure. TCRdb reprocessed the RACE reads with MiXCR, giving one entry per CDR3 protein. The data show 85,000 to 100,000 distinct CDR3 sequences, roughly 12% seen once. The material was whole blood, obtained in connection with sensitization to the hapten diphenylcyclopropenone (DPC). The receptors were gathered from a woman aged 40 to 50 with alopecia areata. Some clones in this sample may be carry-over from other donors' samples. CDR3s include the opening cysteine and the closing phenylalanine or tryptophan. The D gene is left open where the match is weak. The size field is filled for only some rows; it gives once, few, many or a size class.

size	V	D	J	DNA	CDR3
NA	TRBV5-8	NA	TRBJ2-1	TGTGCCAGCAGCTTGACGGGGTTGTTCTCCAATGAGCAGTTCTTC	CASSLTGLFSNEQFF
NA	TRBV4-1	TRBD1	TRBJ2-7	TGCGCCAGCAGCCAATCGACAGGGCCCCGCTACGAGCAGTACTTC	CASSQSTGPRYEQYF
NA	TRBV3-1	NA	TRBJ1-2	TGTGCCAGCAGCCAAGGCGGACAGAAAGGCGGCTACACCTTC	CASSQGGQKGGYTF
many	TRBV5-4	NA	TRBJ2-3	TGTGCCAGCAGCTTGGCAGGCAGTTCTAGCACAGATACGCAGTATTTT	CASSLAGSSSTDTQYF
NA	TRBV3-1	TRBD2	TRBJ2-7	TGTGCCAGCAGCCAAGATCCGAGCCCGGGACTAGCGGGATACTACGAGCAGTACTTC	CASSQDPSPGLAGYYEQYF
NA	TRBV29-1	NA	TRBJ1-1	TGCAGCGTTGGACGGACGAGGGTTAGGGAAGCTTTCTTT	CSVGRTRVREAFF
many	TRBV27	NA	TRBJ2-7	TGTGCCAGCAGTTGGGGATCTCGGGACACCCGAACCAAGCAGTACTTC	CASSWGSRDTRTKQYF
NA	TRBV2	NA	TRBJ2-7	TGTGCCAGCTACCCCGAGGGGTACGAGCAGTACTTC	CASYPEGYEQYF
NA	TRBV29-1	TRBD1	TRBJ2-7	TGCAGCGTTGAACGACAGGGGCCCTACGAGCAGTACTTC	CSVERQGPYEQYF
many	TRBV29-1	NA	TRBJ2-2	TGCAGCGTTGGGGGGCGCAACACCGGGGAGCTGTTTTTT	CSVGGRNTGELFF
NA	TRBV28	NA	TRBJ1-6	TGTGCCAGCAGTCCCCTTAGATGGCAGGGTCGGGATTCACCCCTCCACTTT	CASSPLRWQGRDSPLHF
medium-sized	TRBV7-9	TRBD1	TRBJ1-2	TGTGCCAGCAGCTTAGGCGGACAGGGTAATGGCTACACCTTC	CASSLGGQGNGYTF
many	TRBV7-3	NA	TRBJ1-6	TGTGCCAGCAGCTCCGGGACCGCAGCCACCCTCCACTTT	CASSSGTAATLHF
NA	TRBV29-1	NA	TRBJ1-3	TGCAGCGTTGGAGAGGCCGGAAACACCATATATTTT	CSVGEAGNTIYF
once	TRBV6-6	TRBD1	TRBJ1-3	TGTGCCAGCAGTGGGACAGCTTCTGGAAACACCATATATTTT	CASSGTASGNTIYF
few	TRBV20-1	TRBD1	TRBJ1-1	TGCAGTGCTAGAGCCGGGACAGGGGAGGCTTCTTGGTTAGTCAATCCCACTGAAGCTTTCTTT	CSARAGTGEASWLVNPTEAFF
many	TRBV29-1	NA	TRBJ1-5	TGCAGCGTTGCGGGAGAAGGCCTAAATCAGCCCCAGCATTTT	CSVAGEGLNQPQHF
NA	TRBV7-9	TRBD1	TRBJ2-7	TGTGCCAGCAGCCCCTTAACAGGGGGCGTCATCTACGAGCAGTACTTC	CASSPLTGGVIYEQYF
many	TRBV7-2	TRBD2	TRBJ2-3	TGTGCCAGCAACCCTCGGGGGGTAGGCACAGATACGCAGTATTTT	CASNPRGVGTDTQYF